Listed here is a single T cell receptor beta chain. Its antigen remains unidentified. Primers for the PCR totalled 60 Vbeta and 13 Jbeta. Assay: immunoSEQ multiplex PCR; the TCRdb copy retains only in-frame clones and omits some. The repertoire holds about 140,000 clones, less than 80% seen once, with around 1.8% in the top ten. Participants comprised healthy donors of bone marrow. This entry belongs to a study of cytomegalovirus exposure and HLA in healthy donors. The V gene lost 5 bases and the J gene lost 3 bases, with 11 bases spanning the gap. Germline V gene sequence: CDR1 SGHAT, CDR2 FQNNGV. This CDR3 region has 14 residues. Notes on the study in general: Rarity characterized most TCR sequences, yet some public TCRs appeared in many donors.

This chain links TRBV11-2 with TRBJ1-3; no clear D gene. This TCR derives from a female donor in good health and CMV-seropositive. The sequenced sample consisted of PBMCs. CDR3 sequence (DNA): TGTGCCAGCAGCCCATCTATCGGTGGAAACACCATATATTTT. It translates to CASSPSIGGNTIYF.